This T cell receptor beta chain stems from a study of T cells in localized non-small cell lung cancer. The protocol was immunoSEQ multiplex PCR, while the TCRdb copy is restricted to in-frame clones and leaves out a portion. The data contain about 24,000 clones, 80% to 85% of them singletons. Germline-derived CDR1 and CDR2 are LNHDA and SQIVND (reference sequence). The CDR3 totals 16 residues. V was trimmed by 5 bases and J by 2 bases, leaving 18 bases between them. The specimen was PBMCs, collected before any cancer treatment. The clonotype originates from a man aged 40-75 years with stage II lung adenocarcinoma. The chain links TRBV19 to TRBJ2-5; no clear D gene. CDR3 amino acids: CASSPRMGNSQETQYF. DNA of the CDR3: TGTGCCAGTAGTCCCCGGATGGGGAACAGTCAAGAGACCCAGTACTTC.